This entry features one T cell receptor beta chain sequence. The sample originates from a study of blood T cell repertoires in COVID-19. Study context: The United States, Italy and Spain provided the acute and convalescent COVID-19 samples. Sample material is recorded as cDNA or gDNA derived from T cells, B-cell-depleted T cells, or PBMCs.

In the authors' methods: Reference gene primer amplification in the assay estimated nucleated cell counts. Sequencing was performed with immunoSEQ multiplex PCR; in TCRdb, only in-frame clones are kept and a portion is missing. V and J calls and clone size are those listed in that table; D and trimming were worked out from the DNA. Among fewer than 100,000 clones, around nine tenths were seen once, and the ten largest hold less than 0.8%. This TCR came from a woman aged 80 or older with acute or convalescent COVID-19. Sequenced: peripheral blood.

DNA of the CDR3: TGTGCCAGCAGCCCGGGGGACAGGGGTCTGAACACTGAAGCTTTCTTT. Amino acids: CASSPGDRGLNTEAFF. The J gene is TRBJ1-1, the V gene TRBV28; 10 nucleotides agree with TRBD1. Looked up from germline, CDR1 is MDHEN and CDR2 is SYDVKM. The CDR3 covers 16 residues. V shed 6 bases, J shed 0 bases, and the junction held 7 bases outside the gene matches.